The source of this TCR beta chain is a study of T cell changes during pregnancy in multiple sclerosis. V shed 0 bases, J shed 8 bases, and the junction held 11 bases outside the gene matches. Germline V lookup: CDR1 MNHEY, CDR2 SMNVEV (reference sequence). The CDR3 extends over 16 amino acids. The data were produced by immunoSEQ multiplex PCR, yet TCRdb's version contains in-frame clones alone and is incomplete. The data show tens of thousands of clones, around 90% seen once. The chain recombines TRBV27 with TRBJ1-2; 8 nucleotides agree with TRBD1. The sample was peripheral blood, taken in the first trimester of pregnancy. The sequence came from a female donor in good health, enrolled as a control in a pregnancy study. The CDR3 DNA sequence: TGTGCCAGCAGTTTATCCAGCCGACAGGGGATAGAGGGCTACACCTTC. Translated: CASSLSSRQGIEGYTF.